This entry lists 21 T cell receptor beta chains sequenced from one sample in a study of shared clonotypes between healthy human individuals (dated by TCRdb to about 2020). CD8 naive samples were CD45RO-negative cells positively selected for CCR7, giving a CD45RA+CCR7+ population that excluded TemRA cells. The library was prepared using the immunoSEQ multiplex PCR assay. TCRdb obtained this table from immuneACCESS and retained in-frame rearrangements with V and J assigned. These tables miss some clones; where compared with another copy, unresolved V genes account for less than half of the shortfall, and the remainder is unexplained. Recorded for this sample are about 870,000 clones; 92% of them occurred a single time. Around 24% of the sample comes from the top ten. Sequencing was performed on naive CD8+ T cells sorted from blood. The sample's cell subset or site label, in plain terms: CD45RA+CCR7+. Receptors were obtained from a man aged 25 to 40 in good health.

This clone was detected only once. This sequence joins TRBV19 and TRBJ2-5; 10 bases are a match to TRBD2. Germline V lookup: CDR1 LNHDA, CDR2 SQIVND (reference sequence). Trimming at V came to 5 bases and at J to 2 bases, leaving 5 bases not matched to a gene. The CDR3 spans 15 residues. DNA for the CDR3: TGTGCCAGTAGTCCTGGACTAGCGGCTCAAGAGACCCAGTACTTC. Protein sequence: CASSPGLAAQETQYF.

J is TRBJ1-1 and V is TRBV7-8; D gene ambiguous. Trimming left V 2 bases short and J 6 bases short, with 10 bases between. The CDR3 length is 13 residues. Germline V lookup: CDR1 SGHVS, CDR2 FQNEAQ. The CDR3 is CASSLSQPAEAFF. The CDR3 DNA follows: TGTGCCAGCAGCTTAAGTCAGCCTGCTGAAGCTTTCTTT. The full variable domain, rest sourced from reference TRBV7-8 and TRBJ1-1, is GAGVSQSPRYKVAKRGQDVALRCDPISGHVSLFWYQQALGQGPEFLTYFQNEAQLDKSGLPSDRFFAERPEGSVSTLKIQRTQQEDSAVYLCASSLSQPAEAFFGQGTRLTVV.

J is TRBJ2-7 and V is TRBV27, with unresolved D. V was shortened by 3 bases and J by 5 bases, with 11 bases between the two germline ends. The CDR3 length is 13 residues. Per germline, CDR1 MNHEY and CDR2 SMNVEV (reference sequence). The CDR3 here is CASSFSSLNEQYF. In DNA, the CDR3 is TGTGCCAGCAGTTTTAGTTCCCTTAACGAGCAGTACTTC.

J is TRBJ1-2 and V is TRBV5-4, with a possible D match to TRBD1 (5 bases). CDR1 SGHNT and CDR2 YYREEE come from the germline V gene (reference sequence). This CDR3 comprises 15 residues. The V gene lost 4 bases and the J gene lost 1 base, with 14 bases spanning the gap. This chain's CDR3 is CASSEGTDYNYGYTF. In DNA, the CDR3 is TGTGCCAGCAGCGAAGGGACGGATTATAACTATGGCTACACCTTC. The entire variable domain, with the rest obtained from reference TRBV5-4 and TRBJ1-2, is as follows: ETGVTQSPTHLIKTRGQQVTLRCSSQSGHNTVSWYQQALGQGPQFIFQYYREEENGRGNFPPRFSGLQFPNYSSELNVNALELDDSALYLCASSEGTDYNYGYTFGSGTRLTVV.

V gene TRBV30 combines with J gene TRBJ2-7; 7 bases line up with TRBD2. The CDR3 covers 14 residues. V shed 1 base and J 4 bases; nucleotides not matched to a gene: 7. Germline CDR1 and CDR2: GTSNPN and SVGIG (reference sequence). Written as DNA, the CDR3 is TGTGCCTGGAGTGCCGGTGGCGGGAGTTACGAGCAGTACTTC. Protein product: CAWSAGGGSYEQYF.

The gene calls are TRBV5-1 and TRBJ2-7; possibly TRBD1 for D (5 bases). Germline V gene lookup returns CDR1 SGHRS and CDR2 YFSETQ. The CDR3 consists of 13 residues. The V end lost 1 base, the J end lost 4 bases, and 9 bases lay between the germline ends. The CDR3 is CASSLLGAYEQYF. CDR3 in DNA: TGCGCCAGCAGCTTGTTAGGGGCGTACGAGCAGTACTTC.

The V gene is TRBV2, the J gene TRBJ2-2; possibly TRBD2 for D (5 bases). The V and J ends lost 3 bases and 1 base respectively, with 9 bases between them. Germline V CDR1 and CDR2: SNHLY, FYNNEI. The CDR3 runs 15 residues. The CDR3 DNA is TGTGCCAGCAGTGAGGAGGCCGGGAACACCGGGGAGCTGTTTTTT. Translation gives CASSEEAGNTGELFF.

In this sample, this clone turned up once. The V gene is TRBV5-4, the J gene TRBJ2-7, with D perhaps assigned TRBD1 or TRBD2 (5 bases each). The CDR3 extends over 14 amino acids. With 0 bases removed from V and 6 bases from J, the gap between germline ends came to 13 bases. Per germline, CDR1 SGHNT and CDR2 YYREEE (reference sequence). This chain's CDR3 is CASSLGGVEAEQYF. The CDR3 DNA reads TGTGCCAGCAGCTTGGGAGGGGTGGAGGCCGAGCAGTACTTC. Based on the CDR3 plus reference TRBV5-4 and TRBJ2-7, the full variable domain is ETGVTQSPTHLIKTRGQQVTLRCSSQSGHNTVSWYQQALGQGPQFIFQYYREEENGRGNFPPRFSGLQFPNYSSELNVNALELDDSALYLCASSLGGVEAEQYFGPGTRLTVT.

The rearrangement links TRBV30 to TRBJ2-1; 9 nucleotides line up with TRBD2. The CDR3 consists of 14 residues. Germline CDR1 GTSNPN, CDR2 SVGIG (reference sequence). The V gene end was trimmed by 1 base and the J gene end by 4 bases; junction bases not matched to a gene: 2. In DNA, the CDR3 is TGTGCCTGGAGTGGGGGACTAGCATACAATGAGCAGTTCTTC. Residues: CAWSGGLAYNEQFF. Based on the CDR3 plus reference TRBV30 and TRBJ2-1, the full variable domain is SQTIHQWPATLVQPVGSPLSLECTVEGTSNPNLYWYRQAAGRGLQLLFYSVGIGQISSEVPQNLSASRPQDRQFILSSKKLLLSDSGFYLCAWSGGLAYNEQFFGPGTRLTVL.

The chain couples TRBV29-1 to TRBJ2-3, with TRBD2 identical over 8 bases. The junction had 4 bases not matched to a gene; V was cut back by 3 bases and J by 2 bases. Germline V gene data show CDR1 as SQVTM and CDR2 as ANQGSEA. There are 14 residues in the CDR3. The CDR3 loop is CSVDGGRPTDTQYF. CDR3 DNA sequence: TGCAGCGTTGACGGCGGGAGGCCCACAGATACGCAGTATTTT.

The J gene is TRBJ2-1, the V gene TRBV19; 7 bases line up with TRBD1. The CDR3 length is 14 residues. J was trimmed by 5 bases and V by 5 bases; bases with no gene match: 6. Germline V gene lookup returns CDR1 LNHDA and CDR2 SQIVND (reference sequence). The CDR3 loop is CASSWTGTNNEQFF. CDR3 coding DNA: TGTGCCAGTAGTTGGACAGGTACTAACAATGAGCAGTTCTTC.

In this sample, this clone turned up once. The V gene is TRBV7-6, the J gene TRBJ2-7; D tentatively fits TRBD1 or TRBD2 (5 bases each). Trimming stripped 0 bases from V and 3 bases from J, with 12 bases between. CDR1 SGHVS and CDR2 FNYEAQ come from the germline V gene. This CDR3 spans 15 amino acids. DNA of the CDR3: TGTGCCAGCAGCTTAGCGAGGGGTTCCGGCTACGAGCAGTACTTC. Its protein product is CASSLARGSGYEQYF.

The V gene is TRBV7-8, the J gene TRBJ2-5; 7 nucleotides match TRBD1. The germline V gene has CDR1 SGHVS and CDR2 FQNEAQ. V was clipped by 5 bases and J by 5 bases; unmatched bases: 14. This CDR3 has 16 amino acids. CDR3 coding DNA: TGTGCCAGCAGCCGGATCGAGAGGACAGGTCTCGAGACCCAGTACTTC. Amino acids: CASSRIERTGLETQYF.

The chain has TRBV2 and TRBJ2-2, with no clear D. The V end was cut by 8 bases, the J end by 2 bases, with 15 bases between. Germline V gives CDR1 SNHLY, CDR2 FYNNEI. CDR3 length: 15 residues. The CDR3 DNA reads as TGTGCCAGCCGCTCGCCGGTTGATAACACCGGGGAGCTGTTTTTT. It is translated as CASRSPVDNTGELFF.

The rearrangement links TRBV4-1 to TRBJ1-5; D is unresolved. CDR1 is MGHRA and CDR2 is YSYEKL in the germline V gene. The CDR3 runs to 15 residues. Between the trimmed V and J ends, which lost 0 bases and 0 bases, there was a span of 6 bases. In nucleotides, the CDR3 is TGCGCCAGCAGCCAAGACCAATCTAGCAATCAGCCCCAGCATTTT. Translation: CASSQDQSSNQPQHF.

This clone was detected once. The chain couples TRBV7-8 to TRBJ2-7, with a tentative D call TRBD2 (5 bases). V lost 4 bases and J 2 bases, leaving 9 bases between the germline ends. From germline, CDR1 is SGHVS and CDR2 FQNEAQ. The CDR3 runs 13 residues. CDR3 in amino acids: CASSSRETYEQYF. The CDR3 DNA reads TGTGCCAGCAGCTCCCGGGAAACCTACGAGCAGTACTTC. Full variable domain (missing parts from reference TRBV7-8 and TRBJ2-7): GAGVSQSPRYKVAKRGQDVALRCDPISGHVSLFWYQQALGQGPEFLTYFQNEAQLDKSGLPSDRFFAERPEGSVSTLKIQRTQQEDSAVYLCASSSRETYEQYFGPGTRLTVT.

The chain employs TRBV5-8 and TRBJ2-2; 7 bases are shared with TRBD1. The germline CDR1 and CDR2 sequences are SGHTS and YDEGEE. CDR3 size: 16 residues. V shed 7 bases and J 1 base; nucleotides not matched to a gene: 10. In DNA, the CDR3 is TGTGCCAGCGCCTTGCCGGGGACAGTGAACACCGGGGAGCTGTTTTTT. Its translation: CASALPGTVNTGELFF.

This clone was seen a handful of times. The chain couples TRBV4-1 to TRBJ2-7; 9 nucleotides match TRBD2. CDR1 is MGHRA, CDR2 YSYEKL, per germline. The CDR3 runs to 17 residues. The J segment lost 1 base and the V segment lost 2 bases, leaving 9 bases of the junction unmatched. CDR3 in amino acids: CASSQRFSGSGSYEQYF. The CDR3 nucleotides are TGCGCCAGCAGCCAAAGGTTTAGCGGGAGTGGGTCCTACGAGCAGTACTTC.

The chain couples TRBV7-9 to TRBJ1-3, with 9 positions matching TRBD1. The CDR3 is made up of 15 amino acids. V was clipped by 2 bases and J by 8 bases; unmatched bases: 7. In germline, CDR1 is SEHNR, CDR2 FQNEAQ (reference sequence). CDR3 in amino acids: CASSLLRQGDDTIYF. CDR3 coding DNA: TGTGCCAGCAGCTTATTGAGACAGGGGGACGACACCATATATTTT. Filled out from reference TRBV7-9 and TRBJ1-3, the complete variable domain reads DTGVSQNPRHKITKRGQNVTFRCDPISEHNRLYWYRQTLGQGPEFLTYFQNEAQLEKSRLLSDRFSAERPKGSFSTLEIQRTEQGDSAMYLCASSLLRQGDDTIYFGEGSWLTVV.

V and J are TRBV2 and TRBJ1-1; 9 positions agree with TRBD1. The CDR3 totals 13 residues. Germline V gene lookup returns CDR1 SNHLY and CDR2 FYNNEI. The V gene end was trimmed by 8 bases and the J gene end by 0 bases; junction bases not matched to a gene: 1. Here the CDR3 DNA reads TGTGCCAGCGGGGACAGGGTGAACACTGAAGCTTTCTTT. Its protein is CASGDRVNTEAFF.

The V gene is TRBV29-1, the J gene TRBJ1-1, with no clear D. In germline, CDR1 is SQVTM, CDR2 ANQGSEA. This CDR3 comprises 14 residues. Trimming took 4 bases from V and 3 from J, leaving 15 bases between them. CDR3 loop: CSVGWESLDTEAFF. The CDR3 DNA reads as TGCAGCGTTGGATGGGAAAGTTTGGACACTGAAGCTTTCTTT.